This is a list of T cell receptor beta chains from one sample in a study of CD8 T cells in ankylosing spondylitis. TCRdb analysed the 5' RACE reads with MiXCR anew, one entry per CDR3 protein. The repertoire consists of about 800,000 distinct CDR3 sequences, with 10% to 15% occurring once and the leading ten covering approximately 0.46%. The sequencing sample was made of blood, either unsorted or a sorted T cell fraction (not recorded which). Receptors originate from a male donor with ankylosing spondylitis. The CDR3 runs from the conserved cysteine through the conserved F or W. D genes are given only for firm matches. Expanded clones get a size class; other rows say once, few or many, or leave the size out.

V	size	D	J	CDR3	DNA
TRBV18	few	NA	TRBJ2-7	CASSPRQSPAEQYF	TGTGCCAGCTCACCAAGGCAGTCACCTGCCGAGCAGTACTTC
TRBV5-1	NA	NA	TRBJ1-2	CASSLFPSLGGYTF	TGCGCCAGCAGCTTGTTTCCCTCATTGGGTGGCTACACCTTC
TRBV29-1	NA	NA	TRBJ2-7	CSVAADPYEQYF	TGCAGCGTTGCGGCGGATCCCTACGAGCAGTACTTC
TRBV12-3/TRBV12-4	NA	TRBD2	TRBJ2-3	CASWLAGPDTQYF	TGTGCCAGCTGGTTAGCGGGACCAGATACGCAGTATTTT
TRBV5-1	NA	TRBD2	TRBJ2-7	CASSLASGGRPHEQYF	TGCGCCAGCAGCTTGGCTAGCGGGGGCCGCCCCCACGAGCAGTACTTC
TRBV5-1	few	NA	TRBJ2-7	CASSWGGTVAYEQYF	TGCGCCAGCAGCTGGGGGGGGACAGTGGCCTACGAGCAGTACTTC
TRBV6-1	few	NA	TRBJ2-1	CASSRTLGPVNEQFF	TGTGCCAGCAGCAGAACGTTGGGGCCGGTCAATGAGCAGTTCTTC
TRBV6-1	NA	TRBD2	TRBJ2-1	CASSERGLAGGQNEQFF	TGTGCCAGCAGTGAAAGAGGACTAGCGGGAGGGCAAAATGAGCAGTTCTTC
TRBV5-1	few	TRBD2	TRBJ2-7	CASSWGTSGSYEQYF	TGCGCCAGCAGCTGGGGGACTAGCGGATCCTACGAGCAGTACTTC
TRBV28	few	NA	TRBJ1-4	CASSSGGTATNEKLFF	TGTGCCAGCAGTTCCGGGGGAACCGCCACTAATGAAAAACTGTTTTTT
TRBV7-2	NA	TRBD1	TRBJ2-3	CAGRMTGGFSTDTQYF	TGTGCCGGCAGGATGACAGGGGGCTTTTCCACAGATACGCAGTATTTT
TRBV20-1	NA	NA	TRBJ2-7	CSAPERPGPYEQYF	TGCAGTGCCCCCGAGCGGCCCGGGCCCTACGAGCAGTACTTC
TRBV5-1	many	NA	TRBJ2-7	CASSLQGGEQYF	TGTGCCAGCAGCTTACAGGGCGGCGAGCAGTACTTC
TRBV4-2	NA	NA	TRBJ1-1	CASRTLQGFNTEAFF	TGTGCCAGCAGGACCCTACAGGGATTTAACACTGAAGCTTTCTTT
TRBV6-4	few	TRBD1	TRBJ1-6	CASSDYDRVLHF	TGTGCCAGCAGTGACTACGACAGGGTCCTCCACTTT
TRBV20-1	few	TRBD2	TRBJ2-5	CSAVTSGRYQETQYF	TGCAGTGCGGTGACTAGCGGGAGGTACCAAGAGACCCAGTACTTC
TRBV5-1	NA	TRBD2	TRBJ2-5	CASSLVVAGGETQYF	TGCGCCAGCAGCTTGGTGGTAGCGGGAGGAGAGACCCAGTACTTC
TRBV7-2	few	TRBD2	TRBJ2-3	CASSLMGGGRDTQYF	TGTGCCAGCAGCTTGATGGGGGGAGGGAGAGATACGCAGTATTTT
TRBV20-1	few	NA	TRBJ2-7	CSAPKGRNYEQYF	TGCAGTGCCCCCAAGGGGCGGAACTACGAGCAGTACTTC
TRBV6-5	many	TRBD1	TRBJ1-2	CASSYLTGEYYGYTF	TGTGCCAGCAGTTACTTGACAGGGGAGTACTATGGCTACACCTTC
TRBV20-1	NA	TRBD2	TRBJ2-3	CSALLAGGPDTQYF	TGCAGTGCTTTACTAGCGGGGGGGCCAGATACGCAGTATTTT
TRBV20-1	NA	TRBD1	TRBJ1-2	CSAEGSNRGVGYTF	TGCAGTGCTGAGGGGTCGAACAGGGGGGTGGGCTACACCTTC
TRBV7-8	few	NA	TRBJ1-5	CASSLVGVSQPQHF	TGTGCCAGCAGCTTAGTGGGGGTGAGTCAGCCCCAGCATTTT
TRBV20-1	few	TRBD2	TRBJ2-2	CSARGGGGENTGELFF	TGCAGTGCTAGGGGTGGCGGGGGGGAGAACACCGGGGAGCTGTTTTTT
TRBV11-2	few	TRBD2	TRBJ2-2	CASSPRRLAGDVSNTGELFF	TGTGCCAGCAGCCCCAGGCGGCTAGCGGGAGATGTTTCGAACACCGGGGAGCTGTTTTTT
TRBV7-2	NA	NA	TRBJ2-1	CASSTGLTPGEQFF	TGTGCCAGCAGCACCGGACTGACCCCCGGGGAGCAGTTCTTC
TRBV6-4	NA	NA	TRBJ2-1	CASSEQGEQFF	TGTGCCAGCAGTGAACAGGGCGAGCAGTTCTTC
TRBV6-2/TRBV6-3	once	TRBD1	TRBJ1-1	CASSPTGENTEAFF	TGTGCCAGCAGTCCTACAGGGGAGAACACTGAAGCTTTCTTT
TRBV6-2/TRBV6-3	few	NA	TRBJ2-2	CASTPRPGSGELFF	TGTGCCAGCACCCCCCGACCAGGGTCCGGGGAGCTGTTTTTT
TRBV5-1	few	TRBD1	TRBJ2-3	CASVDTGATDTQYF	TGCGCCAGCGTGGATACAGGGGCCACAGATACGCAGTATTTT
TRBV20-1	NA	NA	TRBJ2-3	CSAKPGERTDTQYF	TGCAGTGCTAAACCAGGGGAGCGCACAGATACGCAGTATTTT
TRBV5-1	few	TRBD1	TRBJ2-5	CASRAGLTGGETQYF	TGCGCCAGCAGGGCAGGGCTTACAGGGGGAGAGACCCAGTACTTC
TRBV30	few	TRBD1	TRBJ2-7	CASLPGQGDYEQYF	TGTGCCTCCTTACCGGGACAGGGGGACTACGAGCAGTACTTC
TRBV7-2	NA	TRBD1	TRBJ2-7	CASSSYGQGEKFEQYF	TGTGCCAGCAGCTCCTACGGACAGGGTGAGAAGTTCGAGCAGTACTTC
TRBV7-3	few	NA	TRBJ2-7	CASSLLGDLSEQYF	TGTGCCAGCAGCTTACTTGGGGACCTTTCGGAGCAGTACTTC
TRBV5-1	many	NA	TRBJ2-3	CASSLGRDLDTQYF	TGCGCCAGCAGCTTGGGACGGGACCTAGATACGCAGTATTTT
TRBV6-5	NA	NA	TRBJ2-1	CASSYSKEYNEQFF	TGTGCCAGCAGTTACAGTAAGGAGTACAATGAGCAGTTCTTC
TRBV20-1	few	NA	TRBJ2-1	CSASNPEVPYNEQFF	TGCAGTGCTAGCAACCCGGAGGTCCCTTACAACGAGCAGTTCTTC
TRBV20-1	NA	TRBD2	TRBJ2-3	CSARIPTRPSGRASPDTQYF	TGCAGTGCTAGGATTCCCACCCGCCCTAGCGGGAGGGCCTCCCCAGATACGCAGTATTTT
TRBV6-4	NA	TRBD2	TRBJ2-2	CASSGGLAGPPYTGELFF	TGTGCCAGCAGTGGGGGACTAGCGGGACCCCCTTACACCGGGGAGCTGTTTTTT
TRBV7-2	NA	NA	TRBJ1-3	CASRMDSSGNTIYF	TGTGCCAGCAGAATGGACAGCTCTGGAAACACCATATATTTT
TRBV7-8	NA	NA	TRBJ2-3	CASSSVRRPTDTQYF	TGTGCCAGCAGCTCCGTAAGGAGGCCCACAGATACGCAGTATTTT
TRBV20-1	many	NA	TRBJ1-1	CSARGGRLNTEAFF	TGCAGTGCTAGAGGTGGACGGCTGAACACTGAAGCTTTCTTT
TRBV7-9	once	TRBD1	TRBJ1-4	CASSSGQGRAEKLFF	TGTGCCAGCAGCTCCGGACAGGGGAGAGCTGAAAAACTGTTTTTT
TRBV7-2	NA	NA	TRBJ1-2	CASTPWVENYGYTF	TGTGCCAGCACCCCGTGGGTGGAAAACTATGGCTACACCTTC
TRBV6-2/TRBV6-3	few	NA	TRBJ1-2	CASTADGNYGYTF	TGTGCCAGCACCGCGGACGGCAACTATGGCTACACCTTC
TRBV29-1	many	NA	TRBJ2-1	CSVGAVNEQFF	TGCAGCGTTGGGGCGGTCAATGAGCAGTTCTTC
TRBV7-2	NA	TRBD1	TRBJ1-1	CASTRDRQNTEAFF	TGTGCCAGCACCAGGGACAGACAGAACACTGAAGCTTTCTTT
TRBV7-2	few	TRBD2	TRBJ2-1	CASSRRTGTSGTNEQFF	TGTGCCAGCAGTCGACGGACCGGGACTAGCGGGACCAATGAGCAGTTCTTC
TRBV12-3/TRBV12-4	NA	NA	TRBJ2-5	CASSSRGQFETQYF	TGTGCCAGCAGTTCTCGAGGACAGTTCGAGACCCAGTACTTC
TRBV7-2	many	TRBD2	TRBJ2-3	CASSLLAGGLNTQYF	TGTGCCAGCAGCTTACTAGCGGGGGGCCTTAATACGCAGTATTTT
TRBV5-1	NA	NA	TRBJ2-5	CASSLQDTAIETQYF	TGCGCCAGCAGCTTGCAGGACACTGCAATTGAGACCCAGTACTTC
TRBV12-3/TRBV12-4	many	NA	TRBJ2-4	CASSLGRLAKNIQYF	TGTGCCAGCAGTTTAGGCCGCTTAGCCAAAAACATTCAGTACTTC
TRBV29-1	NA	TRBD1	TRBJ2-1	CSAGQGSVDEQFF	TGCAGTGCTGGACAGGGGAGTGTGGATGAGCAGTTCTTC
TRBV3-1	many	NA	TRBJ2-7	CASRPGLLSYEQYF	TGTGCCAGCAGACCGGGACTCCTCTCCTACGAGCAGTACTTC
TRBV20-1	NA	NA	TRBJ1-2	CGTQRNYGYTF	TGCGGGACACAAAGAAACTATGGCTACACCTTC